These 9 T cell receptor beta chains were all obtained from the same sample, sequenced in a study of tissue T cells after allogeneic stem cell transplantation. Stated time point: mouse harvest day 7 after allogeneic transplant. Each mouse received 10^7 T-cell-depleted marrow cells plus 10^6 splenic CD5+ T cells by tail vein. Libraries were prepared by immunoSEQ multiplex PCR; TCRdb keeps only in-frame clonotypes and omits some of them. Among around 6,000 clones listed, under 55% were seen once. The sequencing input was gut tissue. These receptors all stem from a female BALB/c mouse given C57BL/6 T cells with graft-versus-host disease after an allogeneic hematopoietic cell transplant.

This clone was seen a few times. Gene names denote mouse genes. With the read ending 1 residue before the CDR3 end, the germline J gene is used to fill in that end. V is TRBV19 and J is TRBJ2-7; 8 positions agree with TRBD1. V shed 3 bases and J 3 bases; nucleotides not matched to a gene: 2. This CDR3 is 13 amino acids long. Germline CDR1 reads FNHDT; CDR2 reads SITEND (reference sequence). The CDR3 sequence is CASSRTGSYEQYF. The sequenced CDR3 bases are TGTGCCAGCAGTAGGACAGGGAGCTATGAACAGTAC.

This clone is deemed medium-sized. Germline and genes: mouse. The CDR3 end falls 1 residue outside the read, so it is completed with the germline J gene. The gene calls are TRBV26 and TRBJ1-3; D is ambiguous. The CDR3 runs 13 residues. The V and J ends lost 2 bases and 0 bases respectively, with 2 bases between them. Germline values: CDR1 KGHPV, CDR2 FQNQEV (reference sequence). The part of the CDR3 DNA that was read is TGTGCCAGCAGTCTGGATTCTGGAAATACGCTCTAT. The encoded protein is CASSLDSGNTLY. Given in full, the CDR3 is CASSLDSGNTLYF.

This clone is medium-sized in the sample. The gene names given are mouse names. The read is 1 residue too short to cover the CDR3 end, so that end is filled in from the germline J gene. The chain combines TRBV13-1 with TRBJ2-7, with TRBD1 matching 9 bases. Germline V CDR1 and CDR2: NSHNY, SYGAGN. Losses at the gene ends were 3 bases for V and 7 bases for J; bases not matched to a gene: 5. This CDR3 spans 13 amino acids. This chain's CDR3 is CASSVQGAGEQYF. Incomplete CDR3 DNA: TGTGCCAGCAGTGTACAGGGGGCAGGGGAACAGTAC.

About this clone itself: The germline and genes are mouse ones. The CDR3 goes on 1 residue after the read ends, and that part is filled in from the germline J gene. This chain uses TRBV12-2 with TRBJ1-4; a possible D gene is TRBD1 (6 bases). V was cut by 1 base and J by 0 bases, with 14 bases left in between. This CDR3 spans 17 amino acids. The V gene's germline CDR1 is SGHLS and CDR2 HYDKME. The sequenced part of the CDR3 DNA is TGTGCCAGCTCTCTGTTTGGGACATCCTTTTCCAACGAAAGATTATTT. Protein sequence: CASSLFGTSFSNERLF. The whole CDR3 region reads CASSLFGTSFSNERLFF. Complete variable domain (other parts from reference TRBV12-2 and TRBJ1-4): NSGVVQSPRYIIKGKGERSILKCIPISGHLSVAWYQQTQGQELKFFIQHYDKMERDKGNLPSRFSVQQFDDYHSEMNMSALELEDSAVYFCASSLFGTSFSNERLFFGHGTKLSVL.

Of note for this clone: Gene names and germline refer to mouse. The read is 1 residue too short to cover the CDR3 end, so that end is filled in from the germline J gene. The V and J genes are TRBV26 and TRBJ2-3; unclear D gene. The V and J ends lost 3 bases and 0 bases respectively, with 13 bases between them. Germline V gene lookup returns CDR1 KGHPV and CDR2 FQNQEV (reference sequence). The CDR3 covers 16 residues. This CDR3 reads CASSLLRGLSAETLYF. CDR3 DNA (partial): TGTGCCAGCAGTCTACTGAGAGGGCTTAGTGCAGAAACGCTGTAT. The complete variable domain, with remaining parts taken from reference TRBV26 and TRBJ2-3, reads NSKVIQTPRYLVKGQGQKAKMRCIPEKGHPVVFWYQQNKNNEFKFLINFQNQEVLQQIDMTEKRFSAECPSNSPCSLEIQSSEAGDSALYLCASSLLRGLSAETLYFGSGTRLTVL.

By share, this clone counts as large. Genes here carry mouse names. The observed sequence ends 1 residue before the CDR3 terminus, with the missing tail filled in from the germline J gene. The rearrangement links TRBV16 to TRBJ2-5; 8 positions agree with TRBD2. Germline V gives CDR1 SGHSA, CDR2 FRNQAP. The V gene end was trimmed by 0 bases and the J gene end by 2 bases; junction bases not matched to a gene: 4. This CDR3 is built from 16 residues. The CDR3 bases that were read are TGTGCAAGCAGCTTAGATCGGGGGGGCGGCCAAGACACCCAGTAC. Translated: CASSLDRGGGQDTQY. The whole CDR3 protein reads CASSLDRGGGQDTQYF.

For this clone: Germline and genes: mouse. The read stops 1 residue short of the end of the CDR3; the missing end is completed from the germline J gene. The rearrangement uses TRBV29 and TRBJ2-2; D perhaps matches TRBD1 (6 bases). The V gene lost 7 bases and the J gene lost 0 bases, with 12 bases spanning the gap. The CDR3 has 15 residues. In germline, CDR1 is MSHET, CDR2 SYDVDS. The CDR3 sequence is CASTGTTANTGQLYF. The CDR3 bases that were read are TGTGCTAGCACAGGGACAACAGCAAACACCGGGCAGCTCTAC.

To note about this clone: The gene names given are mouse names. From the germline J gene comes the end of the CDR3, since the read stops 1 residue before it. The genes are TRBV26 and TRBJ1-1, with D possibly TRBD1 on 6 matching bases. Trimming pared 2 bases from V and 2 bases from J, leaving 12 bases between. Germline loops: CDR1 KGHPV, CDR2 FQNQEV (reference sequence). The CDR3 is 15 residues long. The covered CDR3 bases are TGTGCCAGCAGTCTGGCGGGGGCCCCCAACACAGAAGTCTTC. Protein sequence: CASSLAGAPNTEVF. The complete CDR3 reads CASSLAGAPNTEVFF.

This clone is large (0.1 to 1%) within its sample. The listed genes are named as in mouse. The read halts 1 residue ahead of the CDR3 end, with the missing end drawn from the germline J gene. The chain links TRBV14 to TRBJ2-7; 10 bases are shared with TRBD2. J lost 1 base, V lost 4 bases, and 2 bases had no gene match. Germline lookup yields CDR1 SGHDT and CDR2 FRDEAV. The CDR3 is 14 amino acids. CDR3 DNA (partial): TGTGCCAGCAGTCTGGACTGGGGGTCCTATGAACAGTAC. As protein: CASSLDWGSYEQY. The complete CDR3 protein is CASSLDWGSYEQYF.